The rows below give T cell receptor beta chains drawn from one sample of a study of cytomegalovirus exposure and HLA in healthy donors. Some clones are missing from TCRdb's copy, which holds only in-frame ones; the method was immunoSEQ multiplex PCR. This sample has 110,000 or so clones; approximately 81% occur once, and the top ten carry roughly 2%. Sequenced input: PBMCs. These receptors all come from a woman in her 30s in good health and CMV-seronegative. The CDR3 runs from the conserved cysteine through the conserved F or W. A D gene is named only where the DNA matches it firmly. Not all rows give a size; the values are once, few, many and, for expanded clones, a class.

V gene: TRBV7-9
J gene: TRBJ2-7
clone size: -
D gene: TRBD1
CDR3 protein: CASSSGTGGPYEQYF
CDR3 DNA: TGTGCCAGCAGCTCCGGGACAGGGGGCCCGTACGAGCAGTACTTC

V gene: TRBV27
J gene: TRBJ2-3
clone size: -
D gene: -
CDR3 protein: CASTPSAGLGDTQYF
CDR3 DNA: TGTGCCAGCACCCCCTCGGCGGGATTAGGAGATACGCAGTATTTT

V gene: TRBV6-1
J gene: TRBJ2-1
clone size: -
D gene: TRBD2
CDR3 protein: CASSEARRGVGEQFF
CDR3 DNA: TGTGCCAGCAGTGAAGCTCGACGGGGGGTTGGTGAGCAGTTCTTC

V gene: TRBV5-4
J gene: TRBJ2-2
clone size: -
D gene: -
CDR3 protein: CASSRSLTGSGTGELFF
CDR3 DNA: TGTGCCAGCAGCCGATCCCTCACCGGGAGTGGGACCGGGGAGCTGTTTTTT

V gene: TRBV7-9
J gene: TRBJ2-7
clone size: -
D gene: TRBD2
CDR3 protein: CASSLSAGVYEQYF
CDR3 DNA: TGTGCCAGCAGCTTAAGCGCGGGAGTATACGAGCAGTACTTC

V gene: TRBV19
J gene: TRBJ2-7
clone size: once
D gene: -
CDR3 protein: CASSGNPFEQYF
CDR3 DNA: TGTGCCAGTAGCGGGAACCCTTTTGAGCAGTACTTC

V gene: TRBV7-2
J gene: TRBJ2-1
clone size: -
D gene: -
CDR3 protein: CASSLGRYNEQFF
CDR3 DNA: TGTGCCAGCAGCTTAGGCAGATACAATGAGCAGTTCTTC

V gene: TRBV4-3
J gene: TRBJ2-3
clone size: -
D gene: -
CDR3 protein: CASSQDRDPTDTQYF
CDR3 DNA: TGCGCCAGCAGCCAAGATCGGGATCCCACAGATACGCAGTATTTT

V gene: TRBV10-3
J gene: TRBJ2-6
clone size: -
D gene: -
CDR3 protein: CAIKRDIGANVLTF
CDR3 DNA: TGTGCCATCAAGAGGGATATTGGGGCCAACGTCCTGACTTTC

V gene: TRBV6-1
J gene: TRBJ2-5
clone size: -
D gene: -
CDR3 protein: CASSERGTQETQYF
CDR3 DNA: TGTGCCAGCAGTGAAAGGGGCACCCAAGAGACCCAGTACTTC

V gene: TRBV6-1
J gene: TRBJ1-2
clone size: -
D gene: -
CDR3 protein: CASSEPTGSEGYTF
CDR3 DNA: TGTGCCAGCAGTGAACCTACAGGGTCGGAAGGCTACACCTTC

V gene: TRBV19
J gene: TRBJ2-7
clone size: few
D gene: TRBD2
CDR3 protein: CASRDLAGGHEQYF
CDR3 DNA: TGTGCCAGTAGGGATCTAGCGGGAGGCCACGAGCAGTACTTC

V gene: TRBV4-2
J gene: TRBJ1-1
clone size: -
D gene: TRBD1
CDR3 protein: CASRDRGTGNPEAFF
CDR3 DNA: TGTGCCAGCAGAGACCGGGGGACAGGGAACCCTGAAGCTTTCTTT

V gene: TRBV4-3
J gene: TRBJ2-3
clone size: -
D gene: TRBD1
CDR3 protein: CASSQDRAGTDTQYF
CDR3 DNA: TGCGCCAGCAGCCAGGACAGGGCTGGGACAGATACGCAGTATTTT

V gene: TRBV5-4
J gene: TRBJ2-3
clone size: -
D gene: TRBD2
CDR3 protein: CASSLAGARSTDTQYF
CDR3 DNA: TGTGCCAGCAGCCTAGCGGGAGCGAGGTCCACAGATACGCAGTATTTT

V gene: TRBV30
J gene: TRBJ2-1
clone size: -
D gene: -
CDR3 protein: CAWIRNLNEQFF
CDR3 DNA: TGTGCCTGGATCAGGAATCTCAATGAGCAGTTCTTC

V gene: TRBV7-2
J gene: TRBJ2-1
clone size: -
D gene: TRBD2
CDR3 protein: CASSITSGSYEQFF
CDR3 DNA: TGTGCCAGCAGCATCACTAGCGGGAGCTATGAGCAGTTCTTC

V gene: TRBV11-3
J gene: TRBJ2-7
clone size: -
D gene: TRBD2
CDR3 protein: CASSFGLAGTYEQYF
CDR3 DNA: TGTGCCAGCAGCTTCGGACTAGCGGGAACCTACGAGCAGTACTTC

V gene: TRBV21-1
J gene: TRBJ1-2
clone size: -
D gene: -
CDR3 protein: CASFSECNYGYTF
CDR3 DNA: TGTGCCAGCTTTTCAGAATGTAACTATGGCTACACCTTC

V gene: TRBV14
J gene: TRBJ1-1
clone size: -
D gene: -
CDR3 protein: CASSQDSRNTEAFF
CDR3 DNA: TGTGCCAGCAGCCAAGATTCCAGGAACACTGAAGCTTTCTTT

V gene: TRBV5-1
J gene: TRBJ2-7
clone size: -
D gene: -
CDR3 protein: CASSPPSYEQYF
CDR3 DNA: TGCGCCAGCAGCCCCCCCTCTTACGAGCAGTACTTC

V gene: TRBV10-3
J gene: TRBJ2-5
clone size: -
D gene: -
CDR3 protein: CAINHRKETQYF
CDR3 DNA: TGTGCCATCAACCACAGGAAGGAGACCCAGTACTTC

V gene: TRBV19
J gene: TRBJ2-1
clone size: once
D gene: TRBD1
CDR3 protein: CATHIRQGASPNNEQFF
CDR3 DNA: TGTGCCACCCACATTAGACAGGGGGCTTCACCTAACAATGAGCAGTTCTTC

V gene: TRBV5-1
J gene: TRBJ2-1
clone size: -
D gene: TRBD2
CDR3 protein: CASSQTSGRVGEQFF
CDR3 DNA: TGCGCCAGCAGCCAAACTAGCGGGAGAGTCGGTGAGCAGTTCTTC

V gene: TRBV15
J gene: TRBJ2-1
clone size: -
D gene: TRBD2
CDR3 protein: CATSRLAGVGNEQFF
CDR3 DNA: TGTGCCACCAGCAGACTAGCGGGAGTGGGCAATGAGCAGTTCTTC

V gene: TRBV7-2
J gene: TRBJ2-1
clone size: -
D gene: TRBD2
CDR3 protein: CASSLTLTSGNEQFF
CDR3 DNA: TGTGCCAGCAGCCTAACCCTGACTAGCGGGAATGAGCAGTTCTTC

V gene: TRBV5-6
J gene: TRBJ2-3
clone size: -
D gene: TRBD2
CDR3 protein: CASSLLQRGADTQYF
CDR3 DNA: TGTGCCAGCAGCTTGCTCCAGCGGGGGGCGGATACGCAGTATTTT

V gene: TRBV28
J gene: TRBJ2-3
clone size: once
D gene: -
CDR3 protein: CASSLSMPTSVRTDTQYF
CDR3 DNA: TGTGCCAGCAGTTTATCCATGCCGACCTCGGTGAGGACAGATACGCAGTATTTT

V gene: TRBV7-6
J gene: TRBJ2-5
clone size: -
D gene: -
CDR3 protein: CASSPKFWLGGETQYF
CDR3 DNA: TGTGCCAGCAGCCCGAAGTTCTGGCTCGGGGGAGAGACCCAGTACTTC

V gene: TRBV2
J gene: TRBJ2-3
clone size: -
D gene: -
CDR3 protein: CASMLGGIVPDTQYF
CDR3 DNA: TGTGCCAGCATGTTGGGCGGGATTGTCCCAGATACGCAGTATTTT

V gene: TRBV20-1
J gene: TRBJ1-2
clone size: -
D gene: -
CDR3 protein: CSAVTGPGYTF
CDR3 DNA: TGCAGTGCTGTGACAGGTCCCGGCTACACCTTC

V gene: TRBV5-1
J gene: TRBJ2-3
clone size: -
D gene: TRBD2
CDR3 protein: CASSLAGGPSDTQYF
CDR3 DNA: TGCGCCAGCAGCTTAGCGGGAGGGCCATCAGATACGCAGTATTTT

V gene: TRBV6-1
J gene: TRBJ2-7
clone size: -
D gene: TRBD2
CDR3 protein: CASGGLATYEQYF
CDR3 DNA: TGTGCCAGCGGAGGACTAGCGACCTACGAGCAGTACTTC

V gene: TRBV5-6
J gene: TRBJ1-4
clone size: -
D gene: -
CDR3 protein: CASSIRGRPTNEKLFF
CDR3 DNA: TGTGCCAGCAGCATACGCGGGCGACCAACTAATGAAAAACTGTTTTTT

V gene: TRBV9
J gene: TRBJ1-1
clone size: -
D gene: TRBD1
CDR3 protein: CASSLPGTGDTEAFF
CDR3 DNA: TGTGCCAGCAGCTTGCCCGGGACAGGGGACACTGAAGCTTTCTTT

V gene: TRBV5-4
J gene: TRBJ2-5
clone size: -
D gene: TRBD2
CDR3 protein: CASSWVTSGETETQYF
CDR3 DNA: TGTGCCAGCAGCTGGGTGACTAGCGGGGAGACGGAGACCCAGTACTTC

V gene: TRBV28
J gene: TRBJ2-3
clone size: -
D gene: -
CDR3 protein: CASSPPAGTDTQYF
CDR3 DNA: TGTGCCAGCAGTCCCCCCGCAGGCACAGATACGCAGTATTTT

V gene: TRBV7-8
J gene: TRBJ2-7
clone size: -
D gene: TRBD1
CDR3 protein: CASSYGTGGSYEQYF
CDR3 DNA: TGTGCCAGCAGCTACGGGACAGGGGGCTCCTACGAGCAGTACTTC

V gene: TRBV29-1
J gene: TRBJ2-1
clone size: -
D gene: TRBD1
CDR3 protein: CSVEGAGTGKYNEQFF
CDR3 DNA: TGCAGCGTTGAAGGCGCCGGGACAGGGAAATACAATGAGCAGTTCTTC

V gene: TRBV7-9
J gene: TRBJ2-7
clone size: few
D gene: TRBD2
CDR3 protein: CSSSTTSGSRHEQYF
CDR3 DNA: TGTTCCAGCAGCACAACTAGCGGGAGCCGCCACGAGCAGTACTTC

V gene: TRBV9
J gene: TRBJ2-1
clone size: -
D gene: TRBD2
CDR3 protein: CASSPGRPRNNEQFF
CDR3 DNA: TGTGCCAGCAGCCCCGGGAGGCCACGGAACAATGAGCAGTTCTTC

V gene: TRBV7-2
J gene: TRBJ2-1
clone size: few
D gene: -
CDR3 protein: CASSLASDYNEQFF
CDR3 DNA: TGTGCCAGCAGCTTAGCTAGCGACTACAATGAGCAGTTCTTC

V gene: TRBV18
J gene: TRBJ2-1
clone size: -
D gene: -
CDR3 protein: CASSPPPSVNPHGVLFNEQFF
CDR3 DNA: TGTGCCAGCTCACCACCTCCCTCGGTGAATCCCCACGGAGTTTTGTTCAATGAGCAGTTCTTC

V gene: TRBV11-2
J gene: TRBJ2-7
clone size: -
D gene: -
CDR3 protein: CASSLVGGAGLTAYEQYF
CDR3 DNA: TGTGCCAGCAGCTTAGTAGGGGGCGCGGGGTTGACCGCCTACGAGCAGTACTTC

V gene: TRBV7-9
J gene: TRBJ2-7
clone size: -
D gene: TRBD1
CDR3 protein: CSSSSRDSYEQYF
CDR3 DNA: TGTTCCAGCAGCTCCCGGGACAGCTACGAGCAGTACTTC

V gene: TRBV19
J gene: TRBJ1-1
clone size: -
D gene: TRBD1
CDR3 protein: CASRDRGPAEAFF
CDR3 DNA: TGTGCCAGTCGGGACAGGGGGCCGGCTGAAGCTTTCTTT

V gene: TRBV27
J gene: TRBJ1-1
clone size: once
D gene: -
CDR3 protein: CASSLSGGGTEAFF
CDR3 DNA: TGTGCCAGCAGTTTATCGGGAGGTGGGACTGAAGCTTTCTTT

V gene: TRBV5-1
J gene: TRBJ2-2
clone size: -
D gene: -
CDR3 protein: CASSSTVNTGELFF
CDR3 DNA: TGCGCCAGCAGTTCGACAGTCAACACCGGGGAGCTGTTTTTT

V gene: TRBV5-1
J gene: TRBJ2-7
clone size: -
D gene: -
CDR3 protein: CASSFANEQYF
CDR3 DNA: TGCGCCAGCAGCTTTGCGAACGAGCAGTACTTC

V gene: TRBV6-5
J gene: TRBJ2-3
clone size: few
D gene: -
CDR3 protein: CASSYVGGAKDTQYF
CDR3 DNA: TGTGCCAGCAGTTACGTCGGAGGGGCGAAAGATACGCAGTATTTT

V gene: TRBV10-3
J gene: TRBJ1-1
clone size: -
D gene: -
CDR3 protein: CAISLQENTEAFF
CDR3 DNA: TGTGCCATCAGCTTACAGGAGAACACTGAAGCTTTCTTT